This T cell receptor (beta chain) was sequenced for a study of cytomegalovirus exposure and HLA in healthy donors (dated by TCRdb to about 2017). The study in broad terms: In an earlier analysis of 587 of the donors, 276 Gb of sequence data and about 110 million unique TCR beta sequences from some 170 million T cells were reported. An early release that covered some 630 HLA-typed donors contained approximately 300 gigabases of sequencing data and tens of millions of unique TCR sequences. Among the roughly 400 genotyped donors, more than 70% belonged to the genetic ancestry cluster associated with self-reported Caucasian donors. The aim of the study was to test whether cataloging public T cell receptors could identify signatures of past pathogen exposure. The T cell repertoires of 666 subjects were profiled by immunosequencing and related to cytomegalovirus serostatus. Besides the first cohort of some 670 subjects, a separate validation cohort made up of over 95 different subjects was used. To predict cytomegalovirus infection status, the study brought together high-throughput TCR immunosequencing, statistical association of individual TCRs with disease status, and machine learning. A later analysis re-examined previously published TCR beta repertoires from just over 650 donors and added high-resolution HLA genotyping to investigate patterns of TCR occurrence. Rather than using new phenotypic data, the later analysis identified candidate immune exposures from TCR beta sequences and from how often those sequences occurred across donors. An earlier analysis of around 540 of the donors applied high-throughput TCR beta sequencing to assess whether each TCR beta V gene segment acted as functional or pseudogenic. Donor age, sex, ethnicity and CMV serostatus were compiled alongside the repertoire data. A later genetic analysis took genome-wide SNP genotypes for about three fifths of the 666 donors and used that subset as a discovery cohort. Every discovery cohort repertoire had been produced on one sequencing platform. Class I and class II HLA loci were covered by the typing at four-digit resolution. The number of donors typed differed by locus, with about 629-640 for A, B, C, DRB1 and DQB1, around 520 for DQA1, some 570 for DPA1, and some 440 for DPB1. Five DR-DQ haplotypes were treated as single units for association and clustering because of strong linkage in the cohort. Among 300 to 450 genotyped donors of the cohort, an average of roughly 240,000 unique TCR beta nucleotide sequences were sequenced per donor, about a sixth of them non-productive.

Library method: the immunoSEQ multiplex PCR assay. For the multiplex PCR, a mixture combining 60 forward primers for TCR Vbeta segments and 13 reverse primers for TCR Jbeta segments was used. Amplification of the CDR3 region of rearranged TCR beta genes was performed with a multiplex PCR assay on genomic DNA. On the Illumina HiSeq System, the amplified TCR beta libraries were sequenced as 87-base-pair reads. Processing in the source paper ran as follows. A later analysis tallied tens of millions of unique TCR beta chains across the 666 repertoires, and about 10 million of those chains were shared by two or more donors. Raw reads were error-corrected and collapsed into unique sequences by a nearest-neighbor algorithm in which closely related sequences were merged to remove PCR and sequencing errors. V, D and J gene segments were assigned by aligning CDR3 sequences to IMGT reference sequences. Each retained sequence needed at least a six-nucleotide match to both a V gene segment and a J gene segment. Rearrangements were classified as productive when the CDR3 lacked stop codons and remained in frame with V and J, and all other rearrangements were classified as non-productive. CDR3 was defined according to IMGT convention as the region running from the second conserved V-encoded cysteine to the conserved J-encoded phenylalanine. Sequences without an unambiguous match to a single V gene segment were excluded from the earlier analysis of a few hundred of the donors. In an earlier analysis of 587 of the donors, a V segment was called functional when productive rearrangements were above 56.7%, and segregating when the standard deviation between donors exceeded 5%. A statistical classification framework was developed to diagnose cytomegalovirus status using the catalog of TCR beta chain sequences. In a later analysis, V and J genes were assigned by comparing TCR nucleotide sequences against IMGT/GENE-DB human TR gene sequences. Using the TCRdist pipeline, a later analysis assigned CDR3 sequences along with most-parsimonious VDJ recombination scenarios. A later analysis defined each TCR beta chain by its CDR3 amino acid sequence plus V-gene family, and excluded reads lacking a unique V-gene family. As a way to deal with suspected cross-contamination and a sequencing artifact, a later analysis dropped 450 to 600 nucleotide sequences that were highly shared and had low generation probability. In a later analysis, a clonal expansion index was calculated for each public chain from normalized within-repertoire ranks of inferred template counts. Generation probabilities in a later analysis came from a VDJ recombination model fitted to out-of-frame rearrangements, and those results were checked against IGoR. In a later analysis, TCR-TCR, TCR-HLA and TCR-CMV co-occurrence was scored with hypergeometric tests, and a repertoire-size bias correction was applied to TCR pairs. In a later analysis, false discovery rates were estimated by permuting HLA or CMV assignments 20 times. In a later analysis, co-occurring TCRs were grouped using DBSCAN, and TCRdist sequence similarity was added for clustering within HLA-allele-positive subsets. Repertoires with fewer than 30,000 or more than 120,000 public chains were left out of co-occurrence clustering, as were five repertoires with anomalous nucleotide sharing. TCRdb holds this immuneACCESS table with in-frame rearrangements only. Some clones are missing; in checked studies, unresolved V genes explain under half, and the rest has no known cause. D and trimming were read from the DNA, whereas the V and J calls and clone size are those reported in that table. For this sample the table gives about 180,000 clones, of which 70% to 85% were detected only once. The ten largest account for around 1.2% of the sample.

In total, 600 or so healthy bone marrow donors made up the cohort. At the time of sampling, every cohort member was nominally healthy, though immune exposures that went unrecorded were likely present. The donor tested CMV seropositive, placing the donor among the 250 to 300 seropositive members of the cohort. Each donor provided a peripheral blood sample, and peripheral blood mononuclear cells were used for TCR beta sequencing. Genomic DNA was extracted from the blood cell samples with the Qiagen DNeasy Blood Extraction Kit. CDR1 SGHDT and CDR2 YYEEEE were looked up in the germline V gene. From V the trimming removes 7 bases and from J it removes 8 bases, while the gene matches leave 7 bases of the junction unaccounted for. Measured from the cysteine to the phenylalanine, the CDR3 is 14 residues long. Only the CDR3 region is kept as DNA, spanning 42 bases read in frame from base 1. The paper's findings and limits, for the study overall: According to the authors, the approach could potentially be generalized to other disease states and immunological phenotypes. A further reported finding was that TCR beta sequences accurately predicted the HLA-A and HLA-B alleles for most subjects in the first cohort. Correlated functional status among segregating V segments might be attributable to linkage disequilibrium, but an unknown experimental factor could not be ruled out. At a false discovery rate of 0.05, a later analysis linked under 20,000 TCR beta sequences to specific HLA alleles. HLA typing was unavailable for some donors at each locus, so association tests used only the typed subset. A total of fewer than 200 TCR beta chains were listed by the study as associated with cytomegalovirus. A later genetic analysis associated a missense DCLRE1C variant with V-gene and J-gene trimming of TCR beta chains, and an independent cohort replicated the association. In this cohort, only TCR beta chains were sequenced, and detectable features were limited by the absence of alpha or paired-chain data. In an earlier analysis of some 500 of the donors, most TCR beta V segments were observed in productive rearrangements about 90% or about 30% of the time, broadly matching IMGT annotations. According to a later analysis, parvovirus B19, influenza, CMV and Epstein-Barr virus appeared linked to several top co-occurrence clusters. The classifier was reported to diagnose cytomegalovirus status with high specificity and sensitivity in both the original cohort and the validation cohort. A cluster of highly shared sequence variants was judged likely to represent a technical artifact of the sequencing pipeline. In a later analysis, HLA-associated TCR beta chains were found to be more clonally expanded and to have lower generation probabilities than equally common non-associated chains. The 87-base-pair reads could not distinguish some IMGT-functional V segments, including TRBV6-2 and TRBV6-3, so those segments were excluded. In vitro tests confirmed that a few of the cytomegalovirus-associated TCR beta chains recognize cytomegalovirus antigens. A later genetic analysis reported fewer N-insertions in productive TCRs among donors in an Asian-associated ancestry cluster than the approximately 670-donor mean. In a later analysis, TCR association rates were found to vary across HLA loci, with the most associated TCRs seen for DRB1 alleles and the fewest for HLA-C alleles. The only immune exposure information available for the cohort was CMV serostatus. Presence/absence analyses assumed roughly uniform sequencing depth across donors, an assumption that may not hold. The earlier analysis of almost 600 of the donors excluded some 15 rarely observed V segments, including chromosome 9 orphons, because counts were too low. Assigning TCR associations to individual alleles was difficult when HLA alleles, especially DR and DQ, strongly co-occurred. Most TCR sequences were seen in very few donors, while some public TCRs were found in many individuals. In a later analysis, most CMV-associated TCR beta chains were found to appear HLA-restricted, with HLA associations seemingly driven largely by CMV exposure.

Note on this clone: Its antigen remains undetermined. No base-level quality is on record; no much larger clone is a single base apart.

The clonotype originates from a girl aged 2 to 10 in good health and CMV-seropositive. The rearrangement combines TRBV5-6 with TRBJ2-1, and TRBD2 aligns with 12 junction nucleotides. Sequenced: PBMCs. The nucleotide sequence reads as follows: TGTGCCAGCTTCGGGACTAGCGGGTCTCATGAGCAGTTCTTC. This translates into CASFGTSGSHEQFF.